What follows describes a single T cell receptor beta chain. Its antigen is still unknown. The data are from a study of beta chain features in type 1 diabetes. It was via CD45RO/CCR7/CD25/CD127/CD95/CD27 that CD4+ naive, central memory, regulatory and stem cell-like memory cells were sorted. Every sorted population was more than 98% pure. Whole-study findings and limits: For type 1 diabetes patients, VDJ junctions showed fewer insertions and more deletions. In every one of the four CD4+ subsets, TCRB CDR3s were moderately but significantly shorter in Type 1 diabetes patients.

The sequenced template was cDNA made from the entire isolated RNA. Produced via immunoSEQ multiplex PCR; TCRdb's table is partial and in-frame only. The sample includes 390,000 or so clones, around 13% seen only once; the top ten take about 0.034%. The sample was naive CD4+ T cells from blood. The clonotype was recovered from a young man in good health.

The CDR3 bases are TGCGCCAGCAGCCAACGGGACAGGATAAGTGGCTACACCTTC. Residues: CASSQRDRISGYTF. The chain joins TRBV4-3 to TRBJ1-2; 8 bases are shared with TRBD1. The V segment lost 2 bases and the J segment 7 bases; nucleotides outside the gene matches: 6. From germline, CDR1 is LGHNA and CDR2 YSLEER. This CDR3 has 14 residues.